What follows are 14 T cell receptor beta chains derived from one specimen sequenced in a study of CD8+ T cells in alopecia areata. As the sequencing template, cDNA was produced by extracting RNA and reverse transcribing it. Clones were sequenced by immunoSEQ multiplex PCR, and TCRdb holds only the in-frame ones, with some missing. This repertoire holds approximately 300,000 clones, and none appear only once. Sorting of pooled cutaneous lymph node cells used CD4, CD8alpha, NKG2D, NKG2ACE and other markers. Sequenced input: CD4+ T cells sorted from a lymph node. The receptors shown here come from a C3H/HeJ mouse with alopecia areata. The MHC haplotype of the strain is H2-k.

This clone has more than one count but fewer than ten. Gene names refer to mouse genes. The read gets to within 4 residues of the CDR3 end, and the germline J gene fills in the rest. This specimen includes other DNA sequences encoding the same CDR3. The chain links TRBV19 to TRBJ2-5; 9 bases line up with TRBD2. V lost 3 bases and J lost 3; bases outside the gene matches: 2. The CDR3 sequence is 14 residues long. In germline, CDR1 is FNHDT, CDR2 SITEND (reference sequence). The sequenced part of the CDR3 DNA is TGTGCCAGCAGTACCGGGACTGGGCAAGAC. Translation gives CASSTGTGQD. The CDR3 as a whole reads CASSTGTGQDTQYF.

As regards this clone: Gene names and germline refer to mouse. The read halts 4 residues ahead of the CDR3 end, with the missing end drawn from the germline J gene. Additional DNA sequences in this sample encode the identical CDR3. The V gene is TRBV19, the J gene TRBJ2-7; D might be TRBD1 (6 bases). CDR3 size: 12 residues. The germline gives CDR1 FNHDT, CDR2 SITEND (reference sequence). The CDR3 spells CASSRDKYEQYF. The sequenced part of the CDR3 DNA is TGTGCCAGCAGCCGGGACAAATAT.

This clone was seen a handful of times. Germline and genes here are mouse. The read terminates 4 residues ahead of where the CDR3 ends, so the germline J gene completes it. The gene calls are TRBV1 and TRBJ2-7, with 12 bases that match TRBD2. The CDR3 runs 14 residues. Germline loops: CDR1 NSQYPW, CDR2 LRSPGD (reference sequence). The CDR3 loop is CTCSGTGGGDEQYF. CDR3 DNA, as far as it was read: TGCACCTGCAGTGGGACTGGGGGGGGCGAT.

On this clone itself: Gene names refer to mouse genes. The read gets to within 4 residues of the CDR3 end, and the germline J gene fills in the rest. This chain links TRBV5 with TRBJ2-7, with 8 bases aligning to TRBD2. Germline V lookup: CDR1 LGHNA, CDR2 YNLKQL (reference sequence). The trim removed 1 base at V and 1 base at J, leaving 3 bases unmatched. The CDR3 has 15 amino acids. The covered CDR3 bases are TGTGCCAGCAGCCAAGCTACTGGGGGTTCCTAT. Protein sequence: CASSQATGGSY. The CDR3 in its entirety is CASSQATGGSYEQYF.

This clone was seen more than once but under ten times. Gene and germline names: mouse. The observed sequence ends 4 residues before the CDR3 terminus, with the missing tail filled in from the germline J gene. This chain uses TRBV13-2 with TRBJ2-5; D unresolved. The length of the CDR3 is 12 residues. Germline lookup yields CDR1 NNHNN and CDR2 SYGAGS (reference sequence). The CDR3 is CASGDGLDTQYF. The CDR3 DNA, read in part, is TGTGCCAGCGGTGATGGGTTAGAC.

Note on this clone: All gene names here are mouse names. The DNA ends 4 residues before the CDR3 does, and the rest of the CDR3 is filled in from the germline J gene. The chain has TRBV13-1 and TRBJ1-2, with TRBD1 identical over 9 bases. CDR1 and CDR2 (germline): NSHNY, SYGAGN. With V trimmed by 3 bases and J by 2 bases, 8 bases remained unmatched. The CDR3 has 16 amino acids. The CDR3 is CASSADRGAANSDYTF. The DNA read from the CDR3 is TGTGCCAGCAGTGCCGACAGGGGGGCTGCCAACTCC.

This clone came up a few times. Each gene name is a mouse one. Read sequence stops 4 residues before the CDR3 end, and the germline J gene provides the missing end. This chain joins TRBV13-1 and TRBJ2-7; 13 positions match TRBD2. This CDR3 is built from 15 residues. Germline CDR1 NSHNY, CDR2 SYGAGN. The sequenced part of the CDR3 DNA is TGTGCCAGCAGGGCTGGACTGGGGGGGCGATAT. Translated: CASRAGLGGRY. The complete CDR3 sequence is CASRAGLGGRYEQYF.

A remark on this clone: The genes and germline here are from mouse. The CDR3 end falls 4 residues outside the read, so it is completed with the germline J gene. The sample has other DNA sequences that encode this CDR3 too. The chain uses TRBV13-1 and TRBJ2-7, with 11 positions matching TRBD1. CDR3 length: 15 residues. The V gene's germline CDR1 is NSHNY and CDR2 SYGAGN. The V segment lost 3 bases and the J segment 3 bases; nucleotides outside the gene matches: 5. The DNA read from the CDR3 is TGTGCCAGCAGTGGGTCCGGGACAGGGGGCTAT. It codes for CASSGSGTGGY. The complete CDR3 sequence is CASSGSGTGGYEQYF.

This clone came up a few times. Gene names denote mouse genes. The CDR3 end lies 4 residues beyond the end of the read and is filled in from the germline J gene. The chain carries TRBV13-1 and TRBJ2-3, with D possibly being TRBD1 (6 bases). Germline assignment: CDR1 NSHNY and CDR2 SYGAGN. V lost 3 bases and J 0 bases, leaving 14 bases between the germline ends. The length of the CDR3 is 16 residues. The CDR3 loop reads CASSVGQNSSAETLYF. The part of the CDR3 DNA that was read is TGTGCCAGCAGTGTGGGACAAAATTCTAGTGCAGAA.

This clone came up a few times. Mouse names are used for the genes. The CDR3 end falls 4 residues outside the read, so it is completed with the germline J gene. This rearrangement joins TRBV5 to TRBJ2-2; TRBD1 aligns across 9 bases. The germline V gene has CDR1 LGHNA and CDR2 YNLKQL (reference sequence). Trimming took 0 bases from V and 0 from J; bases not matched to a gene: 5. The CDR3 runs 18 residues. This CDR3 is CASSQDRDRDPNTGQLYF. CDR3 bases read: TGTGCCAGCAGCCAAGATCGGGACAGGGATCCAAACACCGGG.

This clone has just a few counts. The genes are named according to mouse. The read stops 3 residues short of the end of the CDR3; the missing end is completed from the germline J gene. The chain couples TRBV19 to TRBJ1-6; TRBD1 aligns across 7 bases. TRBJ1-6 is designated an ORF whose function remains uncertain. The CDR3 is 14 residues long. V lost 5 bases to trimming and J lost 5 bases; unmatched junction nucleotides: 4. Germline V gives CDR1 FNHDT, CDR2 SITEND (reference sequence). CDR3 residues: CASRQTGNNSPLYF. CDR3 DNA (partial): TGTGCCAGCAGACAGACAGGGAATAATTCGCCC.

Worth noting for this clone: Gene names and germline match the mouse. From the germline J gene comes the end of the CDR3, since the read stops 4 residues before it. This sequence joins TRBV13-1 and TRBJ2-1; D may be TRBD1 (5 bases). Trimming left V 0 bases short and J 5 bases short, with 12 bases between. Germline CDR1 and CDR2: NSHNY and SYGAGN. The CDR3 totals 15 residues. CDR3 amino acids: CASSDEKPGNAEQFF. The sequenced part of the CDR3 DNA is TGTGCCAGCAGTGATGAGAAGCCAGGGAATGCT.

This clone was seen a few times. Germline and genes here are mouse. The CDR3 end is not reached by the read, which stops 4 residues before it; the germline J gene fills it in. The sample holds other DNA sequences that translate to the same CDR3. The V call is TRBV5, the J call TRBJ2-3; weak D call: TRBD2 (6 bases). Germline V CDR1 and CDR2: LGHNA, YNLKQL (reference sequence). This CDR3 has 14 residues. V lost 4 bases, J lost 0 bases, and 8 bases lay in between. The part of the CDR3 DNA that was read is TGTGCCAGCAGCCGTGGGACTAGTGCAGAA. Residues: CASSRGTSAE. The full CDR3 protein reads CASSRGTSAETLYF.

There are a few counts of this clone. Gene names follow the mouse nomenclature. The observed sequence ends 4 residues before the CDR3 terminus, with the missing tail filled in from the germline J gene. The rearrangement links TRBV31 to TRBJ1-1; 9 bases match TRBD1. This CDR3 spans 11 amino acids. Germline CDR1 reads GKSSPN; CDR2 reads SITVG. The CDR3 region is CAWRGQGEVFF. The part of the CDR3 DNA that was read is TGTGCCTGGAGGGGACAGGGA. Full variable domain (outside the CDR3, taken from reference TRBV31 and TRBJ1-1): AQTIHQWPVAEIKAVGSPLSLGCTIKGKSSPNLYWYWQATGGTLQQLFYSITVGQVESVVQLNLSASRPKDDQFILSTEKLLLSHSGFYLCAWRGQGEVFFGKGTRLTVV.